This entry features one T cell receptor (beta chain) sequence. Its antigen is undetermined. These data come from a study of T cell responses to AZD1222 COVID-19 vaccine. Findings of the study overall: Only 5 or 6 individuals given AZD1222 were seropositive at baseline. At 160-218 and 743-854, vaccine-associated CD4 TCRs were dominant, and they spanned spike.

From germline, CDR1 is SGHRS and CDR2 YFSETQ. The CDR3 length is 15 residues. The junction had 4 bases not matched to a gene; V was cut back by 3 bases and J by 3 bases. Profiled with immunoSEQ multiplex PCR; TCRdb holds only in-frame clones, not every one. The sample has roughly 150,000 clones, roughly nine tenths seen once; the top ten hold 0.85% to 1.2%. Pooled in the analysis were second doses at about 4 or about 12 weeks. This clonotype was sampled from an adult who received the AZD1222 COVID-19 vaccine. The sample consisted of peripheral blood, taken 28 days after the second AZD1222 dose. The chain links TRBV5-1 to TRBJ2-1; TRBD2 agrees at 9 bases. The CDR3 DNA is TGCGCCAGCAGCTCCGCGGGGGGGAACTACAATGAGCAGTTCTTC. Amino acid sequence: CASSSAGGNYNEQFF.